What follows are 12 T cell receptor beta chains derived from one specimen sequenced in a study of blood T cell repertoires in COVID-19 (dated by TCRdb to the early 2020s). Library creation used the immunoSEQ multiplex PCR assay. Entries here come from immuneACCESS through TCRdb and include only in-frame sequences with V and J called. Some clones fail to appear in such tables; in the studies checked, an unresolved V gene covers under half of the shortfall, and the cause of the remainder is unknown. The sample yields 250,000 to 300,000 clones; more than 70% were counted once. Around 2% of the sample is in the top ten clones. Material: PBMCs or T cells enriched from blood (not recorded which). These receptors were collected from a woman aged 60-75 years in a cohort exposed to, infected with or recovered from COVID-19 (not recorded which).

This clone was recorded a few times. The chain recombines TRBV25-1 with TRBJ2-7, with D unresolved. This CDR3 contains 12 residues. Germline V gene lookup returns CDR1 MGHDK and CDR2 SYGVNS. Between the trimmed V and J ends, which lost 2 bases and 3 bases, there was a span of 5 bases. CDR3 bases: TGTGCCAGCAGTGAAGGCTTCTACGAGCAGTACTTC. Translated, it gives CASSEGFYEQYF.

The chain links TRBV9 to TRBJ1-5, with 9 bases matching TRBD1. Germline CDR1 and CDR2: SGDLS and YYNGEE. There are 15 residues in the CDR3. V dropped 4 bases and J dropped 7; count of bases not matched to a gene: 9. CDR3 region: CASSPTQGAGQPQHF. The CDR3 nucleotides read TGTGCCAGCAGCCCCACACAGGGGGCTGGGCAGCCCCAGCATTTT.

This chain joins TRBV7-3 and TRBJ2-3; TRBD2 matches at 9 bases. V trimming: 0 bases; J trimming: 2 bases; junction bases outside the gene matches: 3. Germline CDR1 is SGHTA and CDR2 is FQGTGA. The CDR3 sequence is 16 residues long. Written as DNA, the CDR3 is TGTGCCAGCAGCTTAACTCTAGCGGGAAACACAGATACGCAGTATTTT. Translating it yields CASSLTLAGNTDTQYF.

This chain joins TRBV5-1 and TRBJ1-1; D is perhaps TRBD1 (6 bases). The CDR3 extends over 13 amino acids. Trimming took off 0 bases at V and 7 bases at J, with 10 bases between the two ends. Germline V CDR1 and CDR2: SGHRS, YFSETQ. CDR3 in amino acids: CASSLEGGIEAFF. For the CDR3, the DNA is TGCGCCAGCAGCTTGGAAGGGGGTATTGAAGCTTTCTTT.

CDR3 DNA: TGTGCCAGCAGCTCCCTTGGGGGGGGGTCAGAGACCCAGTACTTC. Translation gives CASSSLGGGSETQYF. The chain couples TRBV28 to TRBJ2-5, with 7 positions matching TRBD2. V lost 6 bases, J lost 4 bases, and 11 bases stayed unmatched. Germline V gives CDR1 MDHEN, CDR2 SYDVKM. CDR3 length: 15 residues.

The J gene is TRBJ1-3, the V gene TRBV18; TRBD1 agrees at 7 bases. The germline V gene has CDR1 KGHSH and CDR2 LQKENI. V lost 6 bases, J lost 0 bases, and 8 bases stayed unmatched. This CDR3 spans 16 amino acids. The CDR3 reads CASSPGQTSSGNTIYF. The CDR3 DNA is TGTGCCAGCTCGCCGGGACAGACAAGCTCTGGAAACACCATATATTTT.

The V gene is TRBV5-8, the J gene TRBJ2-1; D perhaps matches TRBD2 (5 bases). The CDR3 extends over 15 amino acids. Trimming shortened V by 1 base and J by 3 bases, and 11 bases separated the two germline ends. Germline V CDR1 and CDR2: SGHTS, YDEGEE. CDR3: CASSLKGADYNEQFF. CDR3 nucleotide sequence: TGTGCCAGCAGCTTGAAGGGAGCGGACTACAATGAGCAGTTCTTC. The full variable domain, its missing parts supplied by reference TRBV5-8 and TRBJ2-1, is EAGVTQSPTHLIKTRGQQATLRCSPISGHTSVYWYQQALGLGLQFLLWYDEGEERNRGNFPPRFSGRQFPNYSSELNVNALELEDSALYLCASSLKGADYNEQFFGPGTRLTVL.

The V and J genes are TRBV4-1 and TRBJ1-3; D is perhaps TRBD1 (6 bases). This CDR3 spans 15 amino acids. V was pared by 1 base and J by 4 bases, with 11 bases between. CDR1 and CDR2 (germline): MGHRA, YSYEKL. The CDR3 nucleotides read TGCGCCAGCAGCCAAGTAGGGGGTAAGGGAAACACCATATATTTT. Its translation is CASSQVGGKGNTIYF.

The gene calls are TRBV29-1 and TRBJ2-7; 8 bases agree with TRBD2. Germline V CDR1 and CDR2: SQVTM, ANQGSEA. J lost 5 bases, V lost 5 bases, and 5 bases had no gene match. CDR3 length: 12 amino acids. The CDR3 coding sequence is TGCAGCGTTTACCGGACTAGCAACGAGCAGTACTTC. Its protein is CSVYRTSNEQYF.

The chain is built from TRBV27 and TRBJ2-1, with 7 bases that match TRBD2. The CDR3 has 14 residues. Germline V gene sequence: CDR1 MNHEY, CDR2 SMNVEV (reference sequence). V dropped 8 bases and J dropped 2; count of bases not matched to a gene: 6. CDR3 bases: TGTGCCAGCGACCAGCGGGGCCCCTACAATGAGCAGTTCTTC. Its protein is CASDQRGPYNEQFF.

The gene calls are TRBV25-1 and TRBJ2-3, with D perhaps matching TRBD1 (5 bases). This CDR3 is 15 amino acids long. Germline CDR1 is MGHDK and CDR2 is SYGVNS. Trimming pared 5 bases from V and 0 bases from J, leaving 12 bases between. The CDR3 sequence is CASSTLDKSTDTQYF. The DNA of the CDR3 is TGTGCCAGCAGTACTTTGGACAAAAGCACAGATACGCAGTATTTT.

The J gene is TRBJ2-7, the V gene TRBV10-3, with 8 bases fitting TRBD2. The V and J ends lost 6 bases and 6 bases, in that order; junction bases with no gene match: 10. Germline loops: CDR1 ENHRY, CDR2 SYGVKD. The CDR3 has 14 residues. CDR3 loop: CAISAGLDAGEQYF. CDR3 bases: TGTGCCATCAGCGCGGGACTAGACGCGGGCGAGCAGTACTTC.